The 26 T cell receptor beta chains presented below share a single source sample, sequenced in a study of T cell responses to AZD1222 COVID-19 vaccine. TCRdb's copy holds only in-frame clones and misses some; the assay was immunoSEQ multiplex PCR. Among over 90,000 clones listed, about 93% were seen once. The sequences come from peripheral blood, collected 28 days after the second AZD1222 dose. Source of these receptors: an adult who received the AZD1222 COVID-19 vaccine.

The V and J genes are TRBV7-2 and TRBJ2-2; D uncertain. The CDR3 contains 15 residues. Germline V gives CDR1 SGHTA, CDR2 FQGNSA. Trimming removed 1 base at V and 1 base at J, with 7 bases between. This CDR3 is CASSLGRVNTGELFF. As DNA, the CDR3 is TGTGCCAGCAGCTTAGGTAGAGTGAACACCGGGGAGCTGTTTTTT.

The rearrangement joins TRBV4-2 to TRBJ2-6; D not resolved. Trimming pared 3 bases from V and 4 bases from J, leaving 10 bases between. This CDR3 is built from 15 residues. Germline loops: CDR1 LGHNA, CDR2 YNFKEQ. The CDR3 region is CASSHGWSGANVLTF. The CDR3 region has the DNA TGTGCCAGCAGCCATGGCTGGTCAGGGGCCAACGTCCTGACTTTC.

The chain uses TRBV7-3 and TRBJ2-5; 10 nucleotides align to TRBD2. Germline CDR1 and CDR2: SGHTA and FQGTGA. With 4 bases clipped from V and 2 bases from J, the junction kept 13 bases outside the gene matches. This CDR3 is 18 amino acids long. This chain's CDR3 is CASSSQGLAGVAQETQYF. The CDR3 coding sequence is TGTGCCAGCAGCTCCCAGGGGCTAGCGGGGGTAGCGCAAGAGACCCAGTACTTC.

The chain combines TRBV13 with TRBJ1-1, with a possible D match to TRBD1 (6 bases). The CDR3 length is 15 residues. Per germline, CDR1 PRHDT and CDR2 FYEKMQ (reference sequence). Trimming took 5 bases from V and 4 from J, leaving 17 bases between them. CDR3 amino acids: CASSTYRVVGTEAFF. The CDR3 DNA sequence: TGTGCCAGCAGCACATACAGGGTGGTAGGCACTGAAGCTTTCTTT. Based on the CDR3 plus reference TRBV13 and TRBJ1-1, the full variable domain is AAGVIQSPRHLIKEKRETATLKCYPIPRHDTVYWYQQGPGQDPQFLISFYEKMQSDKGSIPDRFSAQQFSDYHSELNMSSLELGDSALYFCASSTYRVVGTEAFFGQGTRLTVV.

In its sample, this clone was seen once. The J gene is TRBJ2-1, the V gene TRBV28; D is undetermined. CDR1 is MDHEN, CDR2 SYDVKM, per germline. CDR3 length: 12 residues. V was pared by 4 bases and J by 5 bases, with 6 bases between. The CDR3 DNA follows: TGTGCCAGCAGTTGGCCGGACAATGAGCAGTTCTTC. Encoded protein: CASSWPDNEQFF.

This rearrangement joins TRBV5-4 to TRBJ1-4; D is undetermined. Trimming pared 0 bases from V and 7 bases from J, leaving 7 bases between. Germline V lookup: CDR1 SGHNT, CDR2 YYREEE (reference sequence). This CDR3 spans 13 amino acids. DNA for the CDR3: TGTGCCAGCAGCTTGGCCGGATCTGAAAAACTGTTTTTT. Translated, it gives CASSLAGSEKLFF.

J is TRBJ1-5 and V is TRBV28; possible D gene TRBD1, 6 bases. The germline CDR1 and CDR2 sequences are MDHEN and SYDVKM. CDR3 length: 19 residues. Trimming shortened V by 1 base and J by 5 bases, and 24 bases separated the two germline ends. In nucleotides, the CDR3 is TGTGCCAGCAGTTTATTTTCCGCAGGGGCTCCCAACCCATATCAGCCCCAGCATTTT. Translation: CASSLFSAGAPNPYQPQHF.

This chain uses TRBV6-5 with TRBJ2-7; D is unresolved. Germline-derived CDR1 and CDR2 are MNHEY and SVGAGI. Trimming removed 8 bases at V and 0 bases at J, with 11 bases between. This CDR3 region has 13 residues. CDR3 protein: CASARDGSYEQYF. The CDR3 nucleotides are TGTGCCAGCGCTCGAGACGGCTCCTACGAGCAGTACTTC.

The gene calls are TRBV7-6 and TRBJ2-7, with 9 nucleotides matching TRBD1. With 8 bases clipped from V and 7 bases from J, the junction kept 12 bases outside the gene matches. Germline CDR1 is SGHVS and CDR2 is FNYEAQ. This CDR3 is built from 14 residues. The DNA of the CDR3 is TGTGCCAGCGGCCCAAACAGGGGGCTAGGGGAGCAGTACTTC. Its translation: CASGPNRGLGEQYF.

The chain uses TRBV5-1 and TRBJ1-1, with a possible D match to TRBD1 (5 bases). This CDR3 is built from 15 residues. CDR1 and CDR2 from the germline V gene are SGHRS and YFSETQ. V gave up 1 base and J gave up 5 bases, with 15 bases separating them. The CDR3 DNA follows: TGCGCCAGCAGCTTGAGCCTCGGGGGGGTAACTGAAGCTTTCTTT. This translates into CASSLSLGGVTEAFF.

The genes are TRBV19 and TRBJ1-5, with D unresolved. V lost 5 bases and J lost 0, with 17 bases in between. The CDR3 runs 17 residues. Germline CDR1 LNHDA, CDR2 SQIVND (reference sequence). CDR3 in amino acids: CASSPGAGFNSNQPQHF. DNA for the CDR3: TGTGCCAGTAGTCCCGGCGCAGGCTTCAATAGCAATCAGCCCCAGCATTTT.

The chain uses TRBV18 and TRBJ1-5; D might be TRBD1 (6 bases). V was shortened by 2 bases and J by 8 bases, with 16 bases between the two germline ends. The CDR3 spans 15 residues. Germline assignment: CDR1 KGHSH and CDR2 LQKENI. CDR3 DNA sequence: TGTGCCAGCTCACCAGGAGGGGGGGGGTTTGAGCCCCAGCATTTT. Its protein is CASSPGGGGFEPQHF.

The chain links TRBV29-1 to TRBJ1-5; D gene unclear. The V gene's germline CDR1 is SQVTM and CDR2 ANQGSEA. V lost 4 bases and J lost 2, with 9 bases in between. CDR3 size: 13 residues. CDR3 residues: CSVVGSGNQPQHF. The CDR3, as DNA: TGCAGCGTTGTAGGGTCGGGCAATCAGCCCCAGCATTTT.

V usage is TRBV7-8 and J usage is TRBJ2-7; tentatively, D is TRBD1 (5 bases). The CDR3 extends over 15 amino acids. Trimming cost V 4 bases and J 2 bases, with 15 bases left between them. Looked up from germline, CDR1 is SGHVS and CDR2 is FQNEAQ. The CDR3 bases are TGTGCCAGCAGCTCCCCTGACCAGGGCCCCTACGAGCAGTACTTC. This translates into CASSSPDQGPYEQYF.

In its sample, this clone was seen once. This chain joins TRBV11-3 and TRBJ2-7, with 9 positions matching TRBD1. The V and J ends lost 4 bases and 5 bases, in that order; junction bases with no gene match: 9. The CDR3 is made up of 15 amino acids. Per the germline V gene, CDR1 is SGHNT and CDR2 is YENEEA. This CDR3 reads CASSSDRGKVHEQYF. The CDR3 nucleotides read TGTGCCAGCAGCTCCGACAGGGGGAAAGTCCACGAGCAGTACTTC.

This rearrangement joins TRBV6-6 to TRBJ1-5; D is unresolved. The CDR3 is made up of 13 amino acids. Looked up from germline, CDR1 is MNHNY and CDR2 is SVGAGI (reference sequence). Deletions cut 7 bases from V and 4 bases from J, with 11 bases between. The CDR3 nucleotides are TGTGCCAGCACCCCGGTAGCAAATCAGCCCCAGCATTTT. Amino acid sequence: CASTPVANQPQHF.

The V gene is TRBV4-1, the J gene TRBJ1-1, with a weak D call TRBD1 (6 bases). CDR3 length: 19 amino acids. Germline-derived CDR1 and CDR2 are MGHRA and YSYEKL. Trimming stripped 3 bases from V and 3 bases from J, with 26 bases between. Written as DNA, the CDR3 is TGCGCCAGCAGCCAGGTTCCCGGGGGCGTGGGAGGAGGAGACACTGAAGCTTTCTTT. Encoded protein: CASSQVPGGVGGGDTEAFF.

The genes are TRBV5-6 and TRBJ2-3; perhaps TRBD2 as D (6 bases). The ends were cut back, 0 bases at V and 1 base at J, with 9 bases in the middle. The CDR3 has 15 residues. Looked up from germline, CDR1 is SGHDT and CDR2 is YYEEEE. This CDR3 is CASSLGGGGTDTQYF. CDR3 coding DNA: TGTGCCAGCAGCTTGGGTGGCGGGGGCACAGATACGCAGTATTTT.

V gene TRBV4-1 combines with J gene TRBJ2-6; 10 bases are a match to TRBD1. Germline V gene sequence: CDR1 MGHRA, CDR2 YSYEKL. V trimming: 4 bases; J trimming: 1 base; junction bases outside the gene matches: 7. This CDR3 contains 18 residues. Here the CDR3 reads CASSRMTGGTSGANVLTF. CDR3 nucleotide sequence: TGCGCCAGCAGCCGCATGACAGGGGGCACGTCTGGGGCCAACGTCCTGACTTTC.

This chain uses TRBV25-1 with TRBJ1-4; 8 nucleotides align to TRBD1. Germline loops: CDR1 MGHDK, CDR2 SYGVNS. The CDR3 totals 15 residues. V lost 3 bases and J lost 8; bases outside the gene matches: 8. The CDR3 loop reads CASSDARGLWEKLFF. As DNA, the CDR3 is TGTGCCAGCAGTGATGCCAGGGGGCTTTGGGAAAAACTGTTTTTT.

This rearrangement joins TRBV9 to TRBJ2-1; 8 bases agree with TRBD2. Trimming at V came to 4 bases and at J to 0 bases, leaving 6 bases not matched to a gene. The CDR3 is 16 residues long. Germline-derived CDR1 and CDR2 are SGDLS and YYNGEE. For the CDR3, the DNA is TGTGCCAGCAGCCCCCGGACTAGCAACTCCTACAATGAGCAGTTCTTC. Encoded protein: CASSPRTSNSYNEQFF.

The gene calls are TRBV7-2 and TRBJ1-2; possible D gene TRBD1, 5 bases. The CDR3 has 14 amino acids. Trimming removed 5 bases from V and 2 bases from J, with 12 bases in between. CDR1 and CDR2 from the germline V gene are SGHTA and FQGNSA. The CDR3 DNA reads TGTGCCAGCAGCGAGGGGCGAGCGAACTATGGCTACACCTTC. Translated, it gives CASSEGRANYGYTF.

The chain has TRBV25-1 and TRBJ1-5, with D perhaps matching TRBD1 (5 bases). Germline V gives CDR1 MGHDK, CDR2 SYGVNS. The CDR3 extends over 15 amino acids. Trimming left V 3 bases short and J 0 bases short, with 9 bases between. The CDR3 coding sequence is TGTGCCAGCAGTGACCGGGGGAATAGCAATCAGCCCCAGCATTTT. Translating it yields CASSDRGNSNQPQHF.

V is TRBV11-2 and J is TRBJ1-1; a possible D gene is TRBD1 (5 bases). This CDR3 region has 13 residues. CDR1 and CDR2 (germline): SGHAT, FQNNGV. V gave up 3 bases and J gave up 1 base, with 6 bases separating them. Here the CDR3 DNA reads TGTGCCAGCAGCTTCAGGGCGAACACTGAAGCTTTCTTT. Amino acid sequence: CASSFRANTEAFF.

The chain has TRBV7-2 and TRBJ1-3; D is undetermined. The CDR3 extends over 15 amino acids. Germline V gene lookup returns CDR1 SGHTA and CDR2 FQGNSA. Trimming shortened V by 1 base and J by 0 bases, and 7 bases separated the two germline ends. The CDR3 DNA reads as TGTGCCAGCAGCTTAGATTATACCTCTGGAAACACCATATATTTT. Translation gives CASSLDYTSGNTIYF. Based on the CDR3 plus reference TRBV7-2 and TRBJ1-3, the full variable domain is GAGVSQSPSNKVTEKGKDVELRCDPISGHTALYWYRQSLGQGLEFLIYFQGNSAPDKSGLPSDRFSAERTGGSVSTLTIQRTQQEDSAVYLCASSLDYTSGNTIYFGEGSWLTVV.

The chain carries TRBV25-1 and TRBJ1-1; the D is unclear. Germline V gene sequence: CDR1 MGHDK, CDR2 SYGVNS. Trimming took off 0 bases at V and 7 bases at J, with 12 bases between the two ends. CDR3 size: 14 residues. Here the CDR3 DNA reads TGTGCCAGCAGTGAATATATTGAGGGAAGTGAAGCTTTCTTT. Protein sequence: CASSEYIEGSEAFF.